This TCR beta chain was obtained from a study of blood T cells in healthy people across ages. Drawing of peripheral blood yielded about 9.6 milliliters from each donor. Through a sample-barcoded 5' primer and a J-beta primer mix, a second PCR was run for roughly 6 to 12 cycles. A template-switch adaptor with 12 random nucleotides tagged each cDNA molecule. Each CDR3 protein gets one entry after TCRdb re-called the 5' RACE reads with MiXCR. Among approximately 670,000 distinct CDR3 sequences listed, approximately 40% were seen once. The CDR3 consists of 17 residues. Whole-study findings and limits: Higher diversity, along with more naive CD4+ cells, distinguished long-lived donors from aged donors.

Points on this clonotype: No antigen is known for it.

The receptor was isolated from an older man in good health. The sample consisted of blood. V usage is TRBV21-1 and J usage is TRBJ1-5; TRBD1, the table's D call, was not compared with the DNA. TRBV21-1 is classified as a pseudogene. This CDR3 reads CASSKVGYRGSHQPQHF. The CDR3, as DNA: TGTGCCAGCAGCAAAGTCGGCTACAGGGGGTCCCATCAGCCCCAGCATTTT.